The subject of this entry is one TCR beta chain. The antigen is not known. Both subsets, CD45RA+ naive and CD45RA-negative memory, were split from the CD4+ cells. Sequencing was at deep level. Profiled with immunoSEQ multiplex PCR; TCRdb holds only in-frame clones, not every one. The sample lists about 1.5 million clones, around 98% seen once, with roughly 0.45% in the top ten. This entry is derived from a study of shared clonotypes between healthy human individuals. Study results and caveats: Naive CD4 clonotypes were shared across a few donors at 4.5% to 6.5%. Naive subsets generally exceeded memory subsets in estimated richness.

The CDR3 spans 14 residues. The V and J ends lost 5 bases and 9 bases respectively, with 16 bases between them. Germline CDR1 MNHEY, CDR2 SMNVEV (reference sequence). This TCR was recovered from a man aged 25 to 40 in good health. Sequenced input: naive CD4+ T cells sorted from blood. Subset noted: CD45RA+ positively selected. The V and J genes are TRBV27 and TRBJ2-2; tentatively, D is TRBD1 (7 bases). The CDR3 loop is CASSNYRGGRELFF. CDR3 nucleotides: TGTGCCAGCAGTAATTACAGGGGAGGTAGGGAGCTGTTTTTT.